This entry lists 27 T cell receptor beta chains sequenced from one sample in a study of blood T cell repertoires in COVID-19. Profiled with immunoSEQ multiplex PCR; TCRdb holds only in-frame clones, not every one. The sample contains roughly 260,000 clones, around nine tenths of which appear only once. Sequencing input: peripheral blood. Receptors originate from a man aged 40-49 years who had recovered from COVID-19.

The V call is TRBV9, the J call TRBJ2-5, with 8 nucleotides matching TRBD1. The CDR3 totals 15 residues. Losses at the gene ends were 4 bases for V and 2 bases for J; bases not matched to a gene: 7. Germline V lookup: CDR1 SGDLS, CDR2 YYNGEE. The CDR3 loop reads CASSLRTGWQETQYF. CDR3 bases: TGTGCCAGCAGCTTACGGACAGGGTGGCAAGAGACCCAGTACTTC.

J is TRBJ1-2 and V is TRBV29-1; D is unclear. The CDR3 is made up of 11 amino acids. The V gene's germline CDR1 is SQVTM and CDR2 ANQGSEA. V was cut by 1 base and J by 4 bases, with 4 bases left in between. The CDR3 protein is CSVEVAYGYTF. The CDR3 nucleotides are TGCAGCGTTGAAGTGGCCTATGGCTACACCTTC.

The chain employs TRBV7-9 and TRBJ2-5, with D hard to call. Trimming took 2 bases from V and 5 from J, leaving 18 bases between them. This CDR3 has 16 residues. Germline loops: CDR1 SEHNR, CDR2 FQNEAQ (reference sequence). The CDR3 DNA sequence: TGTGCCAGCAGCTTAAGTCCGTCAAGCGACCGGGAGACCCAGTACTTC. Translation gives CASSLSPSSDRETQYF.

The chain couples TRBV10-3 to TRBJ2-7; 12 positions match TRBD2. The CDR3 loop spans 16 amino acids. Trimming cost V 10 bases and J 4 bases; bases outside gene matches: 14. Germline V gene sequence: CDR1 ENHRY, CDR2 SYGVKD. CDR3 sequence reads: CATLATSGRSYYEQYF. In DNA form, the CDR3 reads TGTGCCACCCTGGCCACTAGCGGGAGGTCCTATTACGAGCAGTACTTC.

This chain uses TRBV15 with TRBJ2-7, with D possibly being TRBD2 (5 bases). Trimming left V 0 bases short and J 4 bases short, with 10 bases between. The CDR3 totals 14 residues. Germline assignment: CDR1 LNHNV and CDR2 YYDKDF (reference sequence). CDR3 sequence: CATSRDYGMYEQYF. CDR3 sequence (DNA): TGTGCCACCAGCAGAGATTACGGGATGTACGAGCAGTACTTC.

This rearrangement joins TRBV14 to TRBJ2-7; D possibly corresponds to TRBD2 (6 bases). V was shortened by 4 bases and J by 4 bases, with 14 bases between the two germline ends. Germline V gene lookup returns CDR1 SGHDN and CDR2 FVKESK. The length of the CDR3 is 14 residues. For the CDR3, the DNA is TGTGCCAGCAGCCTAGGGGCGGGGAGATACGAGCAGTACTTC. It yields the protein CASSLGAGRYEQYF.

This rearrangement joins TRBV5-4 to TRBJ2-5; D unresolved. V shed 7 bases and J shed 4 bases, with 20 bases lying between them. The CDR3 runs 15 residues. The germline V gene has CDR1 SGHNT and CDR2 YYREEE (reference sequence). The CDR3: CASGSSPGARETQYF. As DNA, the CDR3 is TGTGCCAGCGGATCCAGCCCGGGTGCTCGAGAGACCCAGTACTTC.

This clone was seen a single time. The chain is built from TRBV5-1 and TRBJ1-5, with D perhaps matching TRBD1 (5 bases). V was clipped by 4 bases and J by 9 bases, with 14 bases between them. CDR1 and CDR2 from the germline V gene are SGHRS and YFSETQ. The CDR3 covers 13 residues. The CDR3: CASSDSNVSPQHF. The CDR3 DNA sequence: TGCGCCAGCAGCGACAGTAACGTGTCGCCCCAGCATTTT.

The V and J genes are TRBV18 and TRBJ1-2, with D possibly TRBD1 on 6 matching bases. The CDR3 contains 16 residues. Trimming removed 3 bases at V and 2 bases at J, with 16 bases between. Germline values: CDR1 KGHSH, CDR2 LQKENI. The CDR3 region is CASSPLTGHTNYGYTF. The CDR3 bases are TGTGCCAGCTCACCCCTAACAGGGCATACGAACTATGGCTACACCTTC.

The rearrangement uses TRBV27 and TRBJ2-2, with 7 bases identical to TRBD1. V lost 5 bases to trimming and J lost 4 bases; unmatched junction nucleotides: 4. Germline CDR1 MNHEY, CDR2 SMNVEV (reference sequence). The CDR3 is 14 residues long. CDR3 loop: CASSPGQITGELFF. CDR3 nucleotides: TGTGCCAGCAGTCCGGGACAGATCACCGGGGAGCTGTTTTTT.

Written as DNA, the CDR3 is TGCGCCAGCAGCCAAGGACTAGCGGGAGAAGATACGCAGTATTTT. It translates to CASSQGLAGEDTQYF. The chain has TRBV4-1 and TRBJ2-3, with TRBD2 matching 12 bases. Germline assignment: CDR1 MGHRA and CDR2 YSYEKL. With 1 base clipped from V and 5 bases from J, the junction kept 1 base outside the gene matches. The CDR3 is made up of 15 amino acids.

This chain links TRBV7-2 with TRBJ1-2; 8 bases match TRBD1. CDR1 is SGHTA, CDR2 FQGNSA, per germline. This CDR3 is 17 amino acids long. Germline trimming cut 1 base from V and 4 bases from J; bases unmatched to any gene: 11. The CDR3 region has the DNA TGTGCCAGCAGCTTAGGGGTCTCGGAGGGACAGGCCTATGGCTACACCTTC. Protein: CASSLGVSEGQAYGYTF.

In its sample, this clone was seen once. V is TRBV5-6 and J is TRBJ1-2, with D unclear. V dropped 4 bases and J dropped 3 bases, with 10 bases sitting between them. The germline V gene encodes CDR1 SGHDT and CDR2 YYEEEE. The CDR3 runs to 13 residues. The CDR3 here is CASSHSLHYGYTF. The CDR3 nucleotides read TGTGCCAGCAGCCACAGCCTTCACTATGGCTACACCTTC.

V and J are TRBV3-1 (or the pseudogene TRBV3-2) and TRBJ2-3, with 9 bases fitting TRBD2. Germline V CDR1 and CDR2: LGHDT, YNNKEL (reference sequence). The CDR3 totals 16 residues. V lost 1 base, J lost 2 bases, and 4 bases stayed unmatched. The CDR3, as DNA: TGTGCCAGCAGCCAAGTCGCTAGCGGGGCCACAGATACGCAGTATTTT. It is translated as CASSQVASGATDTQYF.

This chain links TRBV6-5 with TRBJ2-1; D may be TRBD2 (6 bases). There are 15 residues in the CDR3. Germline V CDR1 and CDR2: MNHEY, SVGAGI. The ends were cut back, 2 bases at V and 3 bases at J, with 11 bases in the middle. The CDR3 sequence is CASSYGGALYNEQFF. CDR3 sequence (DNA): TGTGCCAGCAGTTACGGAGGGGCTCTCTACAATGAGCAGTTCTTC.

The CDR3 sequence is CSAGDFNEQFF. CDR3 DNA sequence: TGCAGTGCTGGGGACTTCAATGAGCAGTTCTTC. This chain uses TRBV20-1 with TRBJ2-1; a possible D gene is TRBD2 (6 bases). The CDR3 consists of 11 residues. V lost 5 bases and J lost 6, with 8 bases in between. Germline CDR1 is DFQATT and CDR2 is SNEGSKA (reference sequence).

This clone was picked up one time. CDR3 DNA sequence: TGTGCCAGCAGACAGGGGCCTGGAAACACCATATATTTT. This encodes CASRQGPGNTIYF. The chain couples TRBV5-4 to TRBJ1-3, with 7 bases lining up with TRBD1. With 5 bases clipped from V and 2 bases from J, the junction kept 1 base outside the gene matches. Germline assignment: CDR1 SGHNT and CDR2 YYREEE (reference sequence). This CDR3 region has 13 residues.

This chain links TRBV28 with TRBJ2-3; 11 bases line up with TRBD1. With 4 bases clipped from V and 1 base from J, the junction kept 4 bases outside the gene matches. CDR1 and CDR2 (germline): MDHEN, SYDVKM. The CDR3 sequence is 16 residues long. The CDR3 DNA reads TGTGCCAGCAGTTCTTGGACAGGGGGCGGCACAGATACGCAGTATTTT. The encoded protein is CASSSWTGGGTDTQYF.

This sequence joins TRBV5-1 and TRBJ1-4; possibly TRBD1 for D (6 bases). Germline lookup yields CDR1 SGHRS and CDR2 YFSETQ. The CDR3 runs to 14 residues. The V end was cut by 4 bases, the J end by 3 bases, with 10 bases between. This CDR3 reads CASSIQGSNEKLFF. The CDR3 DNA reads TGCGCCAGCAGCATCCAGGGGTCTAATGAAAAACTGTTTTTT.

The genes are TRBV29-1 and TRBJ2-1, with D perhaps matching TRBD1 (6 bases). The CDR3 consists of 10 residues. CDR1 and CDR2 from the germline V gene are SQVTM and ANQGSEA. The CDR3 is CSGGYDEQFF. DNA of the CDR3: TGCAGTGGGGGCTATGATGAGCAGTTCTTC.

This chain joins TRBV5-1 and TRBJ1-1; D is unclear. The CDR3 loop spans 13 amino acids. Trimming pared 6 bases from V and 5 bases from J, leaving 14 bases between. Per germline, CDR1 SGHRS and CDR2 YFSETQ. DNA of the CDR3: TGCGCCAGCACCCTAGGCTCTGTTACTGAAGCTTTCTTT. Translating it yields CASTLGSVTEAFF.

J is TRBJ2-5 and V is TRBV9; TRBD2 agrees at 8 bases. Trimming cost V 0 bases and J 5 bases; bases outside gene matches: 6. The germline V gene has CDR1 SGDLS and CDR2 YYNGEE. The CDR3 extends over 15 amino acids. The CDR3 sequence: CASSVAGGGPETQYF. The CDR3 nucleotides are TGTGCCAGCAGCGTAGCCGGGGGGGGCCCGGAGACCCAGTACTTC.

CDR3 amino acids: CASSRVPSGYSYEQYF. The CDR3 bases are TGCGCCAGCAGCCGGGTCCCGAGCGGTTACTCCTACGAGCAGTACTTC. The J gene is TRBJ2-7, the V gene TRBV5-1, with a possible D match to TRBD2 (5 bases). The CDR3 is made up of 16 amino acids. Germline CDR1 and CDR2: SGHRS and YFSETQ. V shed 4 bases and J shed 0 bases, with 17 bases lying between them.

The V gene is TRBV11-3, the J gene TRBJ1-4, with a weak D call TRBD1 (6 bases). The CDR3 is 21 amino acids. CDR1 is SGHNT and CDR2 is YENEEA in the germline V gene. V lost 0 bases and J 4 bases, leaving 27 bases between the germline ends. The CDR3 DNA sequence: TGTGCCAGCAGCTTAGACCGCACCAGCCGGGACACCGATAGAAATAATGAAAAACTGTTTTTT. Its translation: CASSLDRTSRDTDRNNEKLFF.

This sequence joins TRBV5-6 and TRBJ1-1; D is unclear. Trimming took 4 bases from V and 10 from J, leaving 17 bases between them. The CDR3 runs to 13 residues. Per the germline V gene, CDR1 is SGHDT and CDR2 is YYEEEE. CDR3 sequence (DNA): TGTGCCAGCAGCCTGGGCCGAGGTGAGATAGCTTTCTTT. It translates to CASSLGRGEIAFF.

Here the CDR3 DNA reads TGTGCCAGCTCAATGGGGCAGGGTGGGTATAACTATGGCTACACCTTC. It translates to CASSMGQGGYNYGYTF. The chain has TRBV27 and TRBJ1-2; D may be TRBD1 (5 bases). CDR1 and CDR2 from the germline V gene are MNHEY and SMNVEV (reference sequence). Trimming removed 8 bases from V and 1 base from J, with 20 bases in between. The CDR3 contains 16 residues.

The chain recombines TRBV5-4 with TRBJ1-2; 9 nucleotides align to TRBD1. CDR1 and CDR2 from the germline V gene are SGHNT and YYREEE (reference sequence). The CDR3 extends over 16 amino acids. V was clipped by 4 bases and J by 4 bases; unmatched bases: 11. The DNA of the CDR3 is TGTGCCAGCAGCGCGCCCGGGACAGGGTATAGCTATGGCTACACCTTC. Its protein product is CASSAPGTGYSYGYTF.